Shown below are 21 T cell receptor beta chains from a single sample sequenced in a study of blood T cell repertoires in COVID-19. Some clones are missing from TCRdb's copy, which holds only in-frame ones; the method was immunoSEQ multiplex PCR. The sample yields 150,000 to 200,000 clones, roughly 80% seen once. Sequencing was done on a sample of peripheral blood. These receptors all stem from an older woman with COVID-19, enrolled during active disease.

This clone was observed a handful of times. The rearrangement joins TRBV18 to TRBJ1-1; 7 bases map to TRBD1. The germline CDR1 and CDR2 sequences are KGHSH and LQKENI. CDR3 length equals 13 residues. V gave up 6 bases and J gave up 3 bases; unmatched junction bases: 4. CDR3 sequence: CASSEGADTEAFF. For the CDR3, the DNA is TGTGCCAGCTCCGAGGGGGCTGACACTGAAGCTTTCTTT.

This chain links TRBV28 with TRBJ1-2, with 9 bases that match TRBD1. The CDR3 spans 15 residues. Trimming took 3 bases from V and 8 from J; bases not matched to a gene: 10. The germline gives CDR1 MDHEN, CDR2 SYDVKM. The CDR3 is CASSFSGTGLWGYTF. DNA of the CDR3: TGTGCCAGCAGTTTTTCTGGGACAGGGCTTTGGGGCTACACCTTC.

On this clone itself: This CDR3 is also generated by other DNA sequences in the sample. The chain's CDR3 is CASSSGQHTEAFF. In DNA, the CDR3 is TGTGCCAGCAGCTCAGGACAGCACACTGAAGCTTTCTTT. This sequence joins TRBV7-9 and TRBJ1-1; TRBD1 is a possible D gene (6 bases). Germline V gives CDR1 SEHNR, CDR2 FQNEAQ (reference sequence). V was clipped by 4 bases and J by 3 bases, with 9 bases between them. This CDR3 is built from 13 residues.

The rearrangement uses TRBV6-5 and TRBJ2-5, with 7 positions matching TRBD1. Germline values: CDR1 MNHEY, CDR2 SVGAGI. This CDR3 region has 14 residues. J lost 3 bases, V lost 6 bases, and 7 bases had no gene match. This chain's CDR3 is CASRPGDSKETQYF. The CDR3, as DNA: TGTGCCAGCAGGCCAGGGGACAGTAAAGAGACCCAGTACTTC.

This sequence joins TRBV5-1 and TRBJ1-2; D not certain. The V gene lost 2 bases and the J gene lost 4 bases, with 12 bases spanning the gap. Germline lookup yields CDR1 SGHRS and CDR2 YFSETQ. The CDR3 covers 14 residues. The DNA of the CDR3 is TGCGCCAGCAGCTTAGACGTTCCGGGCTATGGCTACACCTTC. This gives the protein CASSLDVPGYGYTF.

CDR3 sequence: CASRDGDGVYGYTF. Written as DNA, the CDR3 is TGTGCCAGCAGGGATGGCGACGGAGTCTATGGCTACACCTTC. The V gene is TRBV6-5, the J gene TRBJ1-2; D is uncertain. V lost 6 bases and J 4 bases, leaving 15 bases between the germline ends. The germline gives CDR1 MNHEY, CDR2 SVGAGI. The CDR3 length is 14 residues.

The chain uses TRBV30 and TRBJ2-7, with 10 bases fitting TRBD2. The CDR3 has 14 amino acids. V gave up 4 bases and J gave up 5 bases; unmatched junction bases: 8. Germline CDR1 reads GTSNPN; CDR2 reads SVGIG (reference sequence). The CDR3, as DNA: TGTGCCTGGAAGGGACTAGCGTTGTGGAACGAGCAGTACTTC. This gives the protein CAWKGLALWNEQYF.

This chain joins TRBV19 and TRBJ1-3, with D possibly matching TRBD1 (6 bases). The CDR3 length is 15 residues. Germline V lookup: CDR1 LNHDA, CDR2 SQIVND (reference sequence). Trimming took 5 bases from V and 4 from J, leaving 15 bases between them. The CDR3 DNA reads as TGTGCCAGTAGTCCCCCGGCCGGACAGGGAAACACCATATATTTT. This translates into CASSPPAGQGNTIYF.

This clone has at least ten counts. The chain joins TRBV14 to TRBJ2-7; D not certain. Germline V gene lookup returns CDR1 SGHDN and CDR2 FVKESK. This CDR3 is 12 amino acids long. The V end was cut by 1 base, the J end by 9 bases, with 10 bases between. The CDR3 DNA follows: TGTGCCAGCAGCCAAGGCAGTTGGTCGCAGTACTTC. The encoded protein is CASSQGSWSQYF.

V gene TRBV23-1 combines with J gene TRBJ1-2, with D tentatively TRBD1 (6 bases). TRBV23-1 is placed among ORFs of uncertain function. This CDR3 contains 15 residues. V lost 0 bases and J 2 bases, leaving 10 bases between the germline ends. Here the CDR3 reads CASSQSGRGNYGYTF. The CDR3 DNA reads TGCGCCAGCAGTCAATCGGGTAGGGGGAACTATGGCTACACCTTC.

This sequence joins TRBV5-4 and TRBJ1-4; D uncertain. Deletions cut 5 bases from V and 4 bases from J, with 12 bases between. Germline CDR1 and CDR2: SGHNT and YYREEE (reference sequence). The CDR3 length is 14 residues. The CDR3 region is CASSPKSVNEKLFF. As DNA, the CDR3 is TGTGCCAGCAGTCCTAAGTCCGTTAATGAAAAACTGTTTTTT.

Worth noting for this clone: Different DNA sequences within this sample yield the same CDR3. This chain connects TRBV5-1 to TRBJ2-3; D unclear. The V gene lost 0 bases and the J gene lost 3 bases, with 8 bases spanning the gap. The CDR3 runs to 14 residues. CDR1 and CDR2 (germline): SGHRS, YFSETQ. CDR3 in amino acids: CASSLGLPTDTQYF. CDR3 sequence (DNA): TGCGCCAGCAGCTTGGGACTCCCGACAGATACGCAGTATTTT.

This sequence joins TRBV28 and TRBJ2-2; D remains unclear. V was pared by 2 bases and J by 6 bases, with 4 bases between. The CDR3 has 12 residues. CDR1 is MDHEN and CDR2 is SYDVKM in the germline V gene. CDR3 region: CASSLTAGELFF. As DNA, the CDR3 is TGTGCCAGCAGTTTAACGGCCGGGGAGCTGTTTTTT.

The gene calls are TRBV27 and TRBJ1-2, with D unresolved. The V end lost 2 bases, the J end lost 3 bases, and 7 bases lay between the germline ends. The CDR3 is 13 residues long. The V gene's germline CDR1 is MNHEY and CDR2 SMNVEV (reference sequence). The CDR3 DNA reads TGTGCCAGCAGTTTAAGCGTGGACTATGGCTACACCTTC. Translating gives CASSLSVDYGYTF.

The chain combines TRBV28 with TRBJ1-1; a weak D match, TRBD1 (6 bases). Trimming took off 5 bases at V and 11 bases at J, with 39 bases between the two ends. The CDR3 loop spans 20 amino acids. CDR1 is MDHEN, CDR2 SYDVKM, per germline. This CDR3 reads CASSGVGLEPRDILLKKAFF. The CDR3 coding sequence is TGTGCCAGCAGTGGGGTGGGTCTCGAACCCCGGGACATACTACTGAAGAAGGCTTTCTTT. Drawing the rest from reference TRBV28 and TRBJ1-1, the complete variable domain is DVKVTQSSRYLVKRTGEKVFLECVQDMDHENMFWYRQDPGLGLRLIYFSYDVKMKEKGDIPEGYSVSREKKERFSLILESASTNQTSMYLCASSGVGLEPRDILLKKAFFGQGTRLTVV.

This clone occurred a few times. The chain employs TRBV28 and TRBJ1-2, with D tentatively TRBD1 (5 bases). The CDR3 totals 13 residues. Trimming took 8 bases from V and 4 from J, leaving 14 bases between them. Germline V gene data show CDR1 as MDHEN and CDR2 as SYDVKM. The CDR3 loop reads CASYSTGSYGYTF. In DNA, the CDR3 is TGTGCCAGCTACTCTACAGGTTCCTATGGCTACACCTTC.

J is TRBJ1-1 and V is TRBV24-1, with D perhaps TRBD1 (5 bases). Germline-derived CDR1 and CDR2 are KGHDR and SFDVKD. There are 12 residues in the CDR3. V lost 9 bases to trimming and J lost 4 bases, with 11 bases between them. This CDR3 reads CATVTGATEAFF. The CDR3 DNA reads TGTGCCACCGTGACTGGGGCCACTGAAGCTTTCTTT.

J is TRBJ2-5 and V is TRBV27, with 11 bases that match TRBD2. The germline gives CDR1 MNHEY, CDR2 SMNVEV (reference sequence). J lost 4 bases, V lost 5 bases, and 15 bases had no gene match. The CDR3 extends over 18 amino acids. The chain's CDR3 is CASSPRTSGPSRGETQYF. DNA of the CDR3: TGTGCCAGCAGTCCTAGGACTAGCGGGCCCTCGCGGGGAGAGACCCAGTACTTC.

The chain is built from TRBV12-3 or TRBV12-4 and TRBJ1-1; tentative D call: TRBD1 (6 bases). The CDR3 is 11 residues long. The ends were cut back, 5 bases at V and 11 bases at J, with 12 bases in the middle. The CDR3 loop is CASSIRQAAFF. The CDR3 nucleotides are TGTGCCAGCAGTATAAGACAGGCCGCTTTCTTT.

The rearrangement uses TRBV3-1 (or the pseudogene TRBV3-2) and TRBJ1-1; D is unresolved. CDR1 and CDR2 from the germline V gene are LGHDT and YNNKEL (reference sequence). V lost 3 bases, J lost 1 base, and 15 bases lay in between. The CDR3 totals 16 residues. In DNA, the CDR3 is TGTGCCAGCAGCCATTTATTTCCGGGTGGGAACACTGAAGCTTTCTTT. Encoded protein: CASSHLFPGGNTEAFF.

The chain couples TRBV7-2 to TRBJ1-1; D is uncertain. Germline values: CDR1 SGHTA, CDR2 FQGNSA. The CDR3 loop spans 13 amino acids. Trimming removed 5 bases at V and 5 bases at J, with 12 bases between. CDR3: CASSKLLETEAFF. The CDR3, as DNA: TGTGCCAGCAGCAAACTATTGGAGACTGAAGCTTTCTTT.